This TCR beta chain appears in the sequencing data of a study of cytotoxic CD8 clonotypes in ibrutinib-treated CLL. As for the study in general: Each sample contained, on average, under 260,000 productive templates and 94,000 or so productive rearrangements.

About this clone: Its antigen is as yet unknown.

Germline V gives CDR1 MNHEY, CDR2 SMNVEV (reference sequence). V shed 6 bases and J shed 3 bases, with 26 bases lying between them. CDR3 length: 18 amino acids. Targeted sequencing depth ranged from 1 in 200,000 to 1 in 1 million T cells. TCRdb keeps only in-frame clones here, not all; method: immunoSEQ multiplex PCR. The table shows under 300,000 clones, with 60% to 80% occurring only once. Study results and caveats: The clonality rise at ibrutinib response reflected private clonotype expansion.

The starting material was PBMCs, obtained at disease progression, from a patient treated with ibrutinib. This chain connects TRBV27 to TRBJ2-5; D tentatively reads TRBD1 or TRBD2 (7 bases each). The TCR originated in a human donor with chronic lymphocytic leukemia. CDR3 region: CASSKGFRGGGPKETQYF. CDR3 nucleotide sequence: TGTGCCAGCAGCAAAGGCTTCAGGGGAGGGGGCCCCAAAGAGACCCAGTACTTC.